These 30 T cell receptor beta chains were sequenced from one sample in a study of cytomegalovirus exposure and HLA in healthy donors. The PCR employed 60 Vbeta primers together with 13 Jbeta primers. Produced via immunoSEQ multiplex PCR; TCRdb's table is partial and in-frame only. Of approximately 110,000 clones in the sample, 79% were seen once. Sequences were obtained from PBMCs. These receptors all come from a young woman in good health and CMV-seropositive.

This clone was counted a single time. The chain links TRBV6-5 to TRBJ1-2; no clear D. The CDR3 consists of 14 residues. V was cut by 0 bases and J by 1 base, with 6 bases left in between. Germline V CDR1 and CDR2: MNHEY, SVGAGI. The CDR3 coding sequence is TGTGCCAGCAGTTACTCGTCAGTTAACTATGGCTACACCTTC. This gives the protein CASSYSSVNYGYTF.

The V call is TRBV11-3, the J call TRBJ2-7, with 9 positions matching TRBD1. V trimming: 1 base; J trimming: 2 bases; junction bases outside the gene matches: 6. This CDR3 spans 16 amino acids. The germline V gene encodes CDR1 SGHNT and CDR2 YENEEA. The CDR3 DNA is TGTGCCAGCAGCTTAGCAGGGGGACAGGGAGCCTACGAGCAGTACTTC. This gives the protein CASSLAGGQGAYEQYF.

On this clone: The same CDR3 arises from other DNA sequences in this sample as well. CDR3 loop: CASSAMLLRDSGGSEQYF. The CDR3 DNA is TGTGCCAGCAGTGCGATGTTGTTGAGGGACAGTGGGGGTTCCGAGCAGTACTTC. The genes are TRBV6-1 and TRBJ2-7, with 7 bases lining up with TRBD1. Germline assignment: CDR1 MNHNS and CDR2 SASEGT. CDR3 length: 18 residues. V was pared by 4 bases and J by 6 bases, with 21 bases of the junction left unmatched.

The CDR3 coding sequence is TGTGCCAGCAGCTTAGGCGGGGTAACTTACGAGCAGTACTTC. Translation: CASSLGGVTYEQYF. This chain uses TRBV5-6 with TRBJ2-7, with D possibly TRBD2 on 6 matching bases. Looked up from germline, CDR1 is SGHDT and CDR2 is YYEEEE. Deletions cut 2 bases from V and 4 bases from J, with 13 bases between. The CDR3 contains 14 residues. The full variable domain, rest sourced from reference TRBV5-6 and TRBJ2-7, is DAGVTQSPTHLIKTRGQQVTLRCSPKSGHDTVSWYQQALGQGPQFIFQYYEEEERQRGNFPDRFSGHQFPNYSSELNVNALLLGDSALYLCASSLGGVTYEQYFGPGTRLTVT.

The V call is TRBV5-1, the J call TRBJ2-2; 9 nucleotides line up with TRBD1. From germline, CDR1 is SGHRS and CDR2 YFSETQ. This CDR3 is 14 amino acids long. V dropped 3 bases and J dropped 10; count of bases not matched to a gene: 7. The CDR3 reads CASSWGDRAEELFF. The CDR3 DNA is TGCGCCAGCAGCTGGGGGGACAGGGCGGAGGAGCTGTTTTTT.

Written as DNA, the CDR3 is TGTGCCAGCAGCTTAGGGGGACTAGCGGAACCCTACGAGCAGTACTTC. Translating it yields CASSLGGLAEPYEQYF. J is TRBJ2-7 and V is TRBV7-2, with TRBD2 identical over 11 bases. V was pared by 1 base and J by 2 bases, with 4 bases of the junction left unmatched. The CDR3 is 16 amino acids. Per the germline V gene, CDR1 is SGHTA and CDR2 is FQGNSA.

This clone was found a few times. The rearrangement links TRBV4-1 to TRBJ1-5; 7 bases agree with TRBD1. With 3 bases clipped from V and 3 bases from J, the junction kept 11 bases outside the gene matches. Germline-derived CDR1 and CDR2 are MGHRA and YSYEKL. This CDR3 has 17 residues. In DNA form, the CDR3 reads TGCGCCAGCAGCCATCCACAGGGGCGTCTCCTCAATCAGCCCCAGCATTTT. Translating gives CASSHPQGRLLNQPQHF.

The rearrangement joins TRBV15 to TRBJ2-5; D remains unclear. V was clipped by 0 bases and J by 2 bases, with 7 bases between them. Germline lookup yields CDR1 LNHNV and CDR2 YYDKDF (reference sequence). The CDR3 is 14 amino acids. The CDR3 reads CATSRDSGQETQYF. For the CDR3, the DNA is TGTGCCACCAGCAGAGACTCCGGGCAAGAGACCCAGTACTTC.

V is TRBV12-5 and J is TRBJ2-1; no definite D call. V was trimmed by 10 bases and J by 7 bases, leaving 17 bases between them. In germline, CDR1 is LGHNT, CDR2 FRNRAP. This CDR3 comprises 13 residues. The CDR3 loop reads CATNLDPSNEQFF. The CDR3 DNA is TGTGCTACCAACTTAGATCCATCGAATGAGCAGTTCTTC.

The CDR3 nucleotides read TGCGCCAGCAGCTCTTCGGTGACAGGACACCAAGAGACCCAGTACTTC. This sequence encodes CASSSSVTGHQETQYF. The chain is built from TRBV5-1 and TRBJ2-5, with D possibly being TRBD1 (6 bases). Trimming pared 3 bases from V and 0 bases from J, leaving 15 bases between. CDR1 and CDR2 from the germline V gene are SGHRS and YFSETQ. The CDR3 spans 16 residues.

This chain links TRBV7-8 with TRBJ2-5; 10 bases agree with TRBD2. The CDR3 length is 17 residues. V lost 4 bases and J lost 3; bases outside the gene matches: 11. Germline V gene data show CDR1 as SGHVS and CDR2 as FQNEAQ. As DNA, the CDR3 is TGTGCCAGCAGCTCAAGACGGCTAGCGGGAGTAAAAGAGACCCAGTACTTC. Translated: CASSSRRLAGVKETQYF.

V is TRBV4-2 and J is TRBJ1-6; D is unclear. The CDR3 contains 16 residues. Germline V gene sequence: CDR1 LGHNA, CDR2 YNFKEQ. Trimming shortened V by 0 bases and J by 7 bases, and 13 bases separated the two germline ends. CDR3 bases: TGTGCCAGCAGCCAAGAGGAGGCGGCAGAGAATTCACCCCTCCACTTT. Residues: CASSQEEAAENSPLHF.

The J gene is TRBJ2-6, the V gene TRBV15, with D hard to call. Germline V CDR1 and CDR2: LNHNV, YYDKDF (reference sequence). This CDR3 region has 14 residues. With 5 bases removed from V and 0 bases from J, the gap between germline ends came to 5 bases. The CDR3 protein is CATSADSGANVLTF. CDR3 nucleotide sequence: TGTGCCACCAGCGCGGACTCTGGGGCCAACGTCCTGACTTTC.

This chain links TRBV9 with TRBJ2-2; D not resolved. The CDR3 runs 13 residues. Germline CDR1 reads SGDLS; CDR2 reads YYNGEE. Trimming cost V 4 bases and J 4 bases, with 8 bases left between them. The CDR3 DNA reads as TGTGCCAGCAGCCCACATTCCACCGGGGAGCTGTTTTTT. Residues: CASSPHSTGELFF.

Of note for this clone: Different DNA sequences within this sample yield the same CDR3. The chain links TRBV7-9 to TRBJ1-1; 7 bases align to TRBD1. This CDR3 spans 15 amino acids. In germline, CDR1 is SEHNR, CDR2 FQNEAQ (reference sequence). The J segment lost 1 base and the V segment lost 1 base, leaving 3 bases of the junction unmatched. The CDR3 coding sequence is TGTGCCAGCAGCTTAGGGGCAGGGGGGAACACTGAAGCTTTCTTT. Translating gives CASSLGAGGNTEAFF.

The chain is built from TRBV9 and TRBJ2-7; TRBD2 matches at 13 bases. Per the germline V gene, CDR1 is SGDLS and CDR2 is YYNGEE. The CDR3 sequence is 18 residues long. V gave up 0 bases and J gave up 0 bases; unmatched junction bases: 6. In DNA form, the CDR3 reads TGTGCCAGCAGCGTAGCTGTGGGACTAGCGGGAACCTCCTACGAGCAGTACTTC. Amino acid sequence: CASSVAVGLAGTSYEQYF.

The CDR3 region is CASSLAPGELFF. The CDR3 DNA is TGTGCCAGCAGCCTAGCACCCGGGGAGCTGTTTTTT. The chain uses TRBV5-6 and TRBJ2-2; a possible D gene is TRBD2 (5 bases). Germline assignment: CDR1 SGHDT and CDR2 YYEEEE. The CDR3 sequence is 12 residues long. With 4 bases removed from V and 6 bases from J, the gap between germline ends came to 7 bases.

The chain employs TRBV14 and TRBJ1-1, with 8 bases aligning to TRBD1. The CDR3 has 15 residues. The junction had 1 base not matched to a gene; V was cut back by 1 base and J by 0 bases. The germline V gene has CDR1 SGHDN and CDR2 FVKESK. Here the CDR3 DNA reads TGTGCCAGCAGCCAAGGGGGACAGGTGAACACTGAAGCTTTCTTT. It yields the protein CASSQGGQVNTEAFF.

This chain's CDR3 is CASPSRQGPNEQYF. CDR3 DNA: TGCGCCAGCCCTTCTAGACAGGGGCCGAACGAGCAGTACTTC. The rearrangement links TRBV5-1 to TRBJ2-7, with 8 bases aligning to TRBD1. CDR3 length: 14 residues. J lost 5 bases, V lost 7 bases, and 11 bases had no gene match. In germline, CDR1 is SGHRS, CDR2 YFSETQ. The whole variable domain, remainder taken from reference TRBV5-1 and TRBJ2-7, is KAGVTQTPRYLIKTRGQQVTLSCSPISGHRSVSWYQQTPGQGLQFLFEYFSETQRNKGNFPGRFSGRQFSNSRSEMNVSTLELGDSALYLCASPSRQGPNEQYFGPGTRLTVT.

The chain joins TRBV7-3 to TRBJ2-3, with D maybe TRBD2 (6 bases). Germline V gives CDR1 SGHTA, CDR2 FQGTGA. Trimming shortened V by 2 bases and J by 3 bases, and 9 bases separated the two germline ends. The CDR3 covers 14 residues. CDR3 in DNA: TGTGCCAGCAGCTTAGTGGAGGGGACAGATACGCAGTATTTT. Translated: CASSLVEGTDTQYF. Combining the CDR3 with reference TRBV7-3 and TRBJ2-3 gives the whole variable domain GAGVSQTPSNKVTEKGKYVELRCDPISGHTALYWYRQSLGQGPEFLIYFQGTGAADDSGLPNDRFFAVRPEGSVSTLKIQRTERGDSAVYLCASSLVEGTDTQYFGPGTRLTVL.

The J gene is TRBJ1-2, the V gene TRBV5-1; D unresolved. Germline V gene data show CDR1 as SGHRS and CDR2 as YFSETQ. Trimming stripped 0 bases from V and 0 bases from J, with 9 bases between. This CDR3 contains 15 residues. The CDR3 nucleotides read TGCGCCAGCAGCTTGGTTCGGGGAGCTAACTATGGCTACACCTTC. Amino acids: CASSLVRGANYGYTF. Complete variable domain (other parts from reference TRBV5-1 and TRBJ1-2): KAGVTQTPRYLIKTRGQQVTLSCSPISGHRSVSWYQQTPGQGLQFLFEYFSETQRNKGNFPGRFSGRQFSNSRSEMNVSTLELGDSALYLCASSLVRGANYGYTFGSGTRLTVV.

In this sample, this clone turned up a few times. The gene calls are TRBV2 and TRBJ1-5; D is ambiguous. The CDR3 extends over 15 amino acids. The germline V and J ends were trimmed by 4 bases and 9 bases, with 19 bases remaining between them. CDR1 and CDR2 (germline): SNHLY, FYNNEI. CDR3 coding DNA: TGTGCCAGCAGTGTACGGGATAGGGCCGTGGGGCCCCAGCATTTT. This gives the protein CASSVRDRAVGPQHF. The full variable domain, with the rest looked up from reference TRBV2 and TRBJ1-5, is EPEVTQTPSHQVTQMGQEVILRCVPISNHLYFYWYRQILGQKVEFLVSFYNNEISEKSEIFDDQFSVERPDGSNFTLKIRSTKLEDSAMYFCASSVRDRAVGPQHFGDGTRLSIL.

The gene calls are TRBV4-2 and TRBJ1-1; D unclear. The germline V gene has CDR1 LGHNA and CDR2 YNFKEQ. The CDR3 is 15 amino acids. V shed 2 bases and J shed 8 bases, with 18 bases lying between them. The CDR3 bases are TGTGCCAGCAGCCAATTAGCCGACGGCGCCCGCGAAGCTTTCTTT. It encodes CASSQLADGAREAFF.

V is TRBV12-5 and J is TRBJ2-7; D not certain. Germline CDR1 LGHNT, CDR2 FRNRAP. Between the trimmed V and J ends, which lost 6 bases and 0 bases, there was a span of 9 bases. CDR3 length: 13 residues. The CDR3 is CASGSSDSYEQYF. The CDR3 region has the DNA TGTGCTAGTGGCTCTTCAGACTCCTACGAGCAGTACTTC. The variable domain in full, completed from reference TRBV12-5 and TRBJ2-7, reads DARVTQTPRHKVTEMGQEVTMRCQPILGHNTVFWYRQTMMQGLELLAYFRNRAPLDDSGMPKDRFSAEMPDATLATLKIQPSEPRDSAVYFCASGSSDSYEQYFGPGTRLTVT.

In this sample, this clone turned up once. This chain connects TRBV30 to TRBJ2-7; possible D gene TRBD2, 7 bases. The CDR3 extends over 14 amino acids. V lost 4 bases and J 7 bases, leaving 20 bases between the germline ends. Germline V lookup: CDR1 GTSNPN, CDR2 SVGIG (reference sequence). The CDR3 region is CAWTERGARREQYF. CDR3 coding DNA: TGTGCCTGGACCGAACGGGGGGCTAGGAGAGAGCAGTACTTC.

The chain combines TRBV19 with TRBJ2-7; D may be TRBD2 (5 bases). Deletions cut 3 bases from V and 2 bases from J, with 14 bases between. The CDR3 totals 15 residues. Germline V CDR1 and CDR2: LNHDA, SQIVND (reference sequence). The CDR3 spells CASSITRSGAYEQYF. The CDR3 region has the DNA TGTGCCAGTAGTATTACTAGGTCCGGCGCCTACGAGCAGTACTTC.

The chain employs TRBV7-9 and TRBJ1-4, with D perhaps TRBD1 (5 bases). Deletions cut 3 bases from V and 5 bases from J, with 7 bases between. CDR1 and CDR2 (germline): SEHNR, FQNEAQ (reference sequence). The CDR3 consists of 13 residues. The CDR3 coding sequence is TGTGCCAGCAGCTTGCCAGGGAATGAAAAACTGTTTTTT. It yields the protein CASSLPGNEKLFF.

V usage is TRBV25-1 and J usage is TRBJ1-2, with D unresolved. Germline CDR1 MGHDK, CDR2 SYGVNS. V lost 4 bases and J lost 2, with 8 bases in between. The CDR3 is 13 amino acids. The CDR3 DNA sequence: TGTGCCAGCAGTGTAGCCTTGAACTATGGCTACACCTTC. Amino acids: CASSVALNYGYTF.

This chain joins TRBV11-2 and TRBJ1-2, with 8 bases aligning to TRBD1. The germline gives CDR1 SGHAT, CDR2 FQNNGV. The CDR3 loop spans 14 amino acids. V gave up 1 base and J gave up 8 bases; unmatched junction bases: 6. In DNA form, the CDR3 reads TGTGCCAGCAGCTTAGTTCGGACAGGGAACGGCTACACCTTC. Translated: CASSLVRTGNGYTF.

DNA for the CDR3: TGCGCCAGCAGCCGAGCGGGAGAGTCCTACAATGAGCAGTTCTTC. It is translated as CASSRAGESYNEQFF. The rearrangement links TRBV5-1 to TRBJ2-1; 8 nucleotides align to TRBD2. The length of the CDR3 is 15 residues. V dropped 4 bases and J dropped 1; count of bases not matched to a gene: 4. Germline loops: CDR1 SGHRS, CDR2 YFSETQ.